The clone carrying this TCR beta chain was seen a few times. This specimen belongs to a study of T-cell memory formation after mild COVID-19. Germline CDR1 reads SQVTM; CDR2 reads ANQGSEA. Trimming removed 3 bases from V and 6 bases from J; junction bases left unmatched: 8. There are 14 residues in the CDR3. TCRdb reprocessed the 5' RACE reads via MiXCR and lists one record per CDR3 protein. Here the sample spans about 250,000 distinct CDR3 sequences, around 15% being singletons. The V call is TRBV29-1, the J call TRBJ2-5; 9 nucleotides align to TRBD1. The sequence was obtained from a man between 18 and 29 years old who had mild COVID-19 (a few samples of this study predate the infection). Cell type and time point are not known. Sequenced material: PBMCs or a T cell subset sorted from them (not recorded which). CDR3 nucleotide sequence: TGCAGCGTTGATAGGGCGGGACAGGGAAAGACCCAGTACTTC. The encoded protein is CSVDRAGQGKTQYF.